This entry lists 23 T cell receptor beta chains sequenced from one sample in a study of beta chain features in type 1 diabetes. Study conclusions and caveats: The study found moderately but significantly shorter TCRB CDR3s in all four CD4+ subsets of Type 1 diabetes patients.

The sequenced template was cDNA made from the entire isolated RNA. Sequenced by immunoSEQ multiplex PCR; TCRdb stores in-frame clones only, minus some. The repertoire consists of about 140,000 clones, with more than 10% occurring once and the leading ten covering under 1.5%. The antigens of these receptors remain unknown. Source material: central memory CD4+ T cells from blood. The receptors here all came from a man aged 18 to 35 with type 1 diabetes.

In DNA, the CDR3 is TGCGCCAGCAGCTTGGTTCCTAGCGGGGGAGTAAATGAGCAGTTCTTC. This sequence encodes CASSLVPSGGVNEQFF. The chain couples TRBV5-1 to TRBJ2-1, with 10 nucleotides matching TRBD2. V dropped 0 bases and J dropped 7; count of bases not matched to a gene: 7. This CDR3 is 16 amino acids long. Germline loops: CDR1 SGHRS, CDR2 YFSETQ.

This clone was counted only a few times. This sequence joins TRBV19 and TRBJ1-1; 7 bases map to TRBD1. In germline, CDR1 is LNHDA, CDR2 SQIVND (reference sequence). The CDR3 runs 17 residues. The J segment lost 0 bases and the V segment lost 4 bases, leaving 11 bases of the junction unmatched. CDR3 sequence reads: CASSTPITDRLNTEAFF. The CDR3 DNA reads TGTGCCAGTAGTACCCCAATCACGGACAGGCTGAACACTGAAGCTTTCTTT. Filled out from reference TRBV19 and TRBJ1-1, the complete variable domain reads DGGITQSPKYLFRKEGQNVTLSCEQNLNHDAMYWYRQDPGQGLRLIYYSQIVNDFQKGDIAEGYSVSREKKESFPLTVTSAQKNPTAFYLCASSTPITDRLNTEAFFGQGTRLTVV.

The chain employs TRBV30 and TRBJ2-7; D not certain. The ends were cut back, 2 bases at V and 3 bases at J, with 17 bases in the middle. Germline assignment: CDR1 GTSNPN and CDR2 SVGIG (reference sequence). The CDR3 contains 15 residues. CDR3 residues: CAWSPPDRPHYEQYF. As DNA, the CDR3 is TGTGCCTGGAGTCCTCCAGACCGGCCCCACTACGAGCAGTACTTC.

This chain joins TRBV5-1 and TRBJ2-3; D is unclear. Between the trimmed V and J ends, which lost 4 bases and 4 bases, there was a span of 13 bases. CDR1 and CDR2 from the germline V gene are SGHRS and YFSETQ. The CDR3 runs to 14 residues. CDR3 sequence reads: CASSQDSGADTQYF. As DNA, the CDR3 is TGCGCCAGCAGCCAAGATTCGGGTGCAGATACGCAGTATTTT.

This clone turned up a few times. The V gene is TRBV6-6, the J gene TRBJ1-1; TRBD1 agrees at 11 bases. The CDR3 runs to 13 residues. Unmatched junction bases numbered 6, after V lost 10 bases and J lost 5 bases. CDR1 and CDR2 (germline): MNHNY, SVGAGI (reference sequence). CDR3 sequence reads: CAIKGQGVTEAFF. As DNA, the CDR3 is TGTGCCATCAAGGGACAGGGGGTGACTGAAGCTTTCTTT.

This clone was seen only a few times. The chain carries TRBV4-1 and TRBJ2-7; 7 bases match TRBD2. CDR1 and CDR2 (germline): MGHRA, YSYEKL. This CDR3 has 17 residues. Trimming took 1 base from V and 2 from J; bases not matched to a gene: 11. The CDR3 sequence: CASSQVALSGVPYEQYF. DNA of the CDR3: TGCGCCAGCAGCCAAGTCGCCTTGAGCGGGGTTCCCTACGAGCAGTACTTC.

In its sample, this clone was seen a few times. This chain uses TRBV29-1 with TRBJ2-5; D possibly corresponds to TRBD2 (7 bases). Germline V gene lookup returns CDR1 SQVTM and CDR2 ANQGSEA. This CDR3 has 12 amino acids. V was cut by 7 bases and J by 3 bases, with 12 bases left in between. This CDR3 is CSAGGGEETQYF. CDR3 nucleotide sequence: TGCAGCGCTGGAGGGGGGGAAGAGACCCAGTACTTC.

This clone showed up just a few times. The V and J genes are TRBV7-9 and TRBJ1-1; D not resolved. CDR1 and CDR2 from the germline V gene are SEHNR and FQNEAQ (reference sequence). The V gene lost 6 bases and the J gene lost 3 bases, with 5 bases spanning the gap. This CDR3 comprises 11 residues. CDR3 sequence reads: CASRSDTEAFF. CDR3 coding DNA: TGTGCCAGCAGATCCGACACTGAAGCTTTCTTT. Based on the CDR3 plus reference TRBV7-9 and TRBJ1-1, the full variable domain is DTGVSQNPRHKITKRGQNVTFRCDPISEHNRLYWYRQTLGQGPEFLTYFQNEAQLEKSRLLSDRFSAERPKGSFSTLEIQRTEQGDSAMYLCASRSDTEAFFGQGTRLTVV.

The rearrangement joins TRBV10-2 to TRBJ1-2; tentatively, D is TRBD1 (5 bases). Trimming left V 7 bases short and J 8 bases short, with 20 bases between. Germline-derived CDR1 and CDR2 are WSHSY and SAAADI. The length of the CDR3 is 14 residues. CDR3 residues: CASTKDSLLSGYTF. CDR3 coding DNA: TGCGCCAGCACCAAAGACAGCCTGCTGTCCGGCTACACCTTC.

This clone has ten or more counts. The rearrangement uses TRBV5-1 and TRBJ2-5, with 7 bases aligning to TRBD1. The junction had 7 bases not matched to a gene; V was cut back by 3 bases and J by 2 bases. This CDR3 spans 15 amino acids. The germline V gene encodes CDR1 SGHRS and CDR2 YFSETQ. The CDR3 sequence: CASSSLPGQQETQYF. In DNA form, the CDR3 reads TGCGCCAGCAGCTCCCTTCCGGGACAGCAAGAGACCCAGTACTTC.

This clone was seen at least ten times. The CDR3 loop reads CAWSAAGHNQPQHF. As DNA, the CDR3 is TGTGCCTGGAGTGCGGCGGGGCACAATCAGCCCCAGCATTTT. The chain recombines TRBV30 with TRBJ1-5; a weak D match, TRBD1 (5 bases). The CDR3 consists of 14 residues. The V gene lost 1 base and the J gene lost 3 bases, with 10 bases spanning the gap. The V gene's germline CDR1 is GTSNPN and CDR2 SVGIG (reference sequence).

This clone was seen many times. The V gene is TRBV19, the J gene TRBJ1-4; 7 bases align to TRBD1. Unmatched junction bases numbered 12, after V lost 6 bases and J lost 8 bases. Looked up from germline, CDR1 is LNHDA and CDR2 is SQIVND (reference sequence). The CDR3 contains 15 residues. CDR3 sequence reads: CASSLGTASGEKLFF. CDR3 in DNA: TGTGCCAGTAGCCTTGGGACAGCATCGGGGGAAAAACTGTTTTTT.

Only a few counts were recorded for this clone. This sequence joins TRBV29-1 and TRBJ1-4; no clear D gene. The ends were cut back, 6 bases at V and 7 bases at J, with 12 bases in the middle. This CDR3 region has 12 residues. Germline V lookup: CDR1 SQVTM, CDR2 ANQGSEA. CDR3: CSVRTSSEKLFF. CDR3 DNA: TGCAGCGTGCGGACCTCTAGTGAAAAACTGTTTTTT.

The CDR3 bases are TGCAGTGCCGCTCCTGGGGCTGGGCAGTTCTTC. Protein: CSAAPGAGQFF. The chain is built from TRBV20-1 and TRBJ2-1, with a possible D match to TRBD1 (5 bases). The CDR3 covers 11 residues. Germline V gene data show CDR1 as DFQATT and CDR2 as SNEGSKA (reference sequence). V shed 6 bases and J shed 12 bases, with 15 bases lying between them.

This clone was seen only a few times. The chain uses TRBV7-9 and TRBJ1-2, with D unclear. Germline CDR1 SEHNR, CDR2 FQNEAQ (reference sequence). This CDR3 spans 14 amino acids. Trimming cost V 4 bases and J 3 bases, with 12 bases left between them. This chain's CDR3 is CASSSPGADYGYTF. Here the CDR3 DNA reads TGTGCCAGCAGCTCCCCCGGCGCTGACTATGGCTACACCTTC.

The gene calls are TRBV7-2 and TRBJ2-1; TRBD1 is a possible D gene (5 bases). With 6 bases removed from V and 5 bases from J, the gap between germline ends came to 20 bases. The germline CDR1 and CDR2 sequences are SGHTA and FQGNSA. This CDR3 is built from 16 residues. The DNA for the CDR3 is TGTGCCAGCAGTCCCGACAGAAATTGGATAAACAATGAGCAGTTCTTC. Protein: CASSPDRNWINNEQFF. Variable domain in full (rest from reference TRBV7-2 and TRBJ2-1): GAGVSQSPSNKVTEKGKDVELRCDPISGHTALYWYRQSLGQGLEFLIYFQGNSAPDKSGLPSDRFSAERTGGSVSTLTIQRTQQEDSAVYLCASSPDRNWINNEQFFGPGTRLTVL.

The genes are TRBV15 and TRBJ1-2, with 8 bases identical to TRBD1. This CDR3 is 15 amino acids long. Trimming cost V 0 bases and J 6 bases; bases outside gene matches: 6. CDR1 is LNHNV, CDR2 YYDKDF, per germline (reference sequence). CDR3 amino acids: CATSRERQGLHGYTF. DNA for the CDR3: TGTGCCACCAGCAGAGAACGACAGGGGCTGCATGGCTACACCTTC.

This clone occurred once. This chain uses TRBV13 with TRBJ1-2, with D tentatively TRBD1 (5 bases). Trimming took off 5 bases at V and 4 bases at J, with 8 bases between the two ends. The V gene's germline CDR1 is PRHDT and CDR2 FYEKMQ (reference sequence). The CDR3 covers 12 residues. CDR3 DNA: TGTGCCAGCAGCCGACAGTTCTATGGCTACACCTTC. Protein: CASSRQFYGYTF. The entire variable domain, with the rest obtained from reference TRBV13 and TRBJ1-2, is as follows: AAGVIQSPRHLIKEKRETATLKCYPIPRHDTVYWYQQGPGQDPQFLISFYEKMQSDKGSIPDRFSAQQFSDYHSELNMSSLELGDSALYFCASSRQFYGYTFGSGTRLTVV.

This clone was seen only a few times. The chain employs TRBV5-1 and TRBJ1-2, with D perhaps matching TRBD1 (5 bases). The CDR3 has 15 amino acids. Germline loops: CDR1 SGHRS, CDR2 YFSETQ. V was shortened by 0 bases and J by 0 bases, with 9 bases between the two germline ends. CDR3 sequence reads: CASSLASGPNYGYTF. The CDR3 coding sequence is TGCGCCAGCAGCTTGGCCTCAGGGCCTAACTATGGCTACACCTTC.

This chain uses TRBV30 with TRBJ2-1; the D gene is possibly TRBD1 (5 bases). The CDR3 covers 13 residues. The V and J ends lost 1 base and 13 bases respectively, with 17 bases between them. Germline CDR1 reads GTSNPN; CDR2 reads SVGIG (reference sequence). The CDR3 reads CAWSAPLTGSQFF. The CDR3 DNA is TGTGCCTGGAGTGCCCCCCTAACAGGATCCCAGTTCTTC.

This clone was counted many times. The rearrangement uses TRBV9 and TRBJ1-4; D gene ambiguous. Germline V gene sequence: CDR1 SGDLS, CDR2 YYNGEE. The CDR3 has 14 amino acids. Trimming left V 0 bases short and J 2 bases short, with 5 bases between. The CDR3, as DNA: TGTGCCAGCAGCGTAGGGGCGACTAATGAAAAACTGTTTTTT. Protein product: CASSVGATNEKLFF.

This sequence joins TRBV27 and TRBJ2-3, with D hard to call. Germline lookup yields CDR1 MNHEY and CDR2 SMNVEV (reference sequence). Trimming stripped 1 base from V and 2 bases from J, with 13 bases between. There are 16 residues in the CDR3. CDR3 region: CASSLFGILDTDTQYF. CDR3 in DNA: TGTGCCAGCAGTTTATTTGGTATCTTGGACACAGATACGCAGTATTTT.

This clone has only a few counts. The rearrangement uses TRBV6-1 and TRBJ1-1; D not resolved. CDR1 and CDR2 from the germline V gene are MNHNS and SASEGT. V dropped 7 bases and J dropped 0 bases, with 15 bases sitting between them. This CDR3 region has 15 residues. This CDR3 reads CASNHGGQMNTEAFF. DNA for the CDR3: TGTGCCAGCAACCACGGTGGGCAGATGAACACTGAAGCTTTCTTT.